Following are 15 T cell receptor beta chains from one sample sequenced in a study of blood T cell repertoires in COVID-19. Here immunoSEQ multiplex PCR was the method, and the copy in TCRdb shows in-frame clones only, minus some. The sample consists of 300,000 to 350,000 clones, over 80% of them appearing once. The specimen was peripheral blood. These receptors originate from a man aged 25-40 years with COVID-19, enrolled during active disease.

The V gene is TRBV24-1, the J gene TRBJ2-3; the D gene is possibly TRBD2 (5 bases). V was trimmed by 3 bases and J by 1 base, leaving 19 bases between them. Germline CDR1 reads KGHDR; CDR2 reads SFDVKD. CDR3 length: 18 residues. CDR3 protein: CATSDPGSPRARTDTQYF. The CDR3 coding sequence is TGTGCCACCAGTGATCCGGGATCTCCTCGGGCTCGCACAGATACGCAGTATTTT.

This clone showed up just once. The V and J genes are TRBV10-3 and TRBJ2-7; D not resolved. Germline V gene data show CDR1 as ENHRY and CDR2 as SYGVKD. The V and J ends lost 0 bases and 2 bases respectively, with 11 bases between them. The CDR3 covers 15 residues. The CDR3 region is CAISESNGRTYEQYF. Here the CDR3 DNA reads TGTGCCATCAGTGAGTCGAACGGCAGGACCTACGAGCAGTACTTC.

The chain recombines TRBV6-5 with TRBJ1-5, with TRBD1 matching 8 bases. With V trimmed by 5 bases and J by 5 bases, 2 bases remained unmatched. The CDR3 covers 13 residues. CDR1 MNHEY and CDR2 SVGAGI come from the germline V gene. The DNA of the CDR3 is TGTGCCAGCAGTCAGGGGGCTCATCAGCCCCAGCATTTT. Translation: CASSQGAHQPQHF.

This clone was seen a handful of times. V gene TRBV7-2 combines with J gene TRBJ1-6, with TRBD1 matching 10 bases. CDR3 size: 15 residues. V was clipped by 5 bases and J by 10 bases; unmatched bases: 8. Germline CDR1 SGHTA, CDR2 FQGNSA. CDR3 DNA: TGTGCCAGCAGCGCACTAGGGGACAGGGGATCACCCCTCCACTTT. Its protein product is CASSALGDRGSPLHF.

The rearrangement uses TRBV11-1 and TRBJ2-7, with TRBD1 identical over 7 bases. The CDR3 consists of 14 residues. CDR1 is SGHAT, CDR2 FQDESV, per germline (reference sequence). Trimming removed 5 bases from V and 2 bases from J; junction bases left unmatched: 6. Here the CDR3 DNA reads TGTGCCAGCAGCCAGAGAGGGACAGCCTACGAGCAGTACTTC. As protein: CASSQRGTAYEQYF.

This rearrangement joins TRBV7-2 to TRBJ1-4, with D perhaps matching TRBD1 (5 bases). Per germline, CDR1 SGHTA and CDR2 FQGNSA. The CDR3 length is 14 residues. V was shortened by 5 bases and J by 4 bases, with 11 bases between the two germline ends. CDR3 amino acids: CASSPDTYNEKLFF. The CDR3 DNA sequence: TGTGCCAGCAGCCCGGACACGTATAATGAAAAACTGTTTTTT.

This chain connects TRBV7-8 to TRBJ1-6; D perhaps matches TRBD1 (6 bases). Germline values: CDR1 SGHVS, CDR2 FQNEAQ. CDR3 length: 16 amino acids. Deletions cut 6 bases from V and 13 bases from J, with 25 bases between. DNA of the CDR3: TGTGCCAGCAGTCGGACCAGGGGCCCCGCTTATGTTCCCCTCCACTTT. Amino acids: CASSRTRGPAYVPLHF.

The chain joins TRBV7-9 to TRBJ2-5, with 8 bases that match TRBD2. The CDR3 totals 16 residues. Germline-derived CDR1 and CDR2 are SEHNR and FQNEAQ (reference sequence). The junction had 12 bases not matched to a gene; V was cut back by 5 bases and J by 4 bases. The CDR3: CASSLQGSGVGETQYF. Here the CDR3 DNA reads TGTGCCAGCAGCCTCCAGGGTAGCGGGGTCGGAGAGACCCAGTACTTC.

The chain uses TRBV18 and TRBJ2-5; D might be TRBD1 (6 bases). The germline V gene encodes CDR1 KGHSH and CDR2 LQKENI. V was shortened by 3 bases and J by 5 bases, with 13 bases between the two germline ends. The CDR3 contains 14 residues. The CDR3 DNA reads TGTGCCAGCTCACCGGGGGCACGAGGGGAGACCCAGTACTTC. The encoded protein is CASSPGARGETQYF.

The genes are TRBV7-9 and TRBJ1-2; D remains unclear. The germline V gene has CDR1 SEHNR and CDR2 FQNEAQ (reference sequence). The CDR3 runs 15 residues. V was shortened by 5 bases and J by 5 bases, with 18 bases between the two germline ends. CDR3 loop: CASSPTTSVLYGYTF. As DNA, the CDR3 is TGTGCCAGCAGCCCCACAACATCCGTCCTTTATGGCTACACCTTC. The full variable domain, in which reference TRBV7-9 and TRBJ1-2 provide the parts outside the CDR3, is DTGVSQNPRHKITKRGQNVTFRCDPISEHNRLYWYRQTLGQGPEFLTYFQNEAQLEKSRLLSDRFSAERPKGSFSTLEIQRTEQGDSAMYLCASSPTTSVLYGYTFGSGTRLTVV.

The rearrangement joins TRBV7-7 to TRBJ2-5, with D maybe TRBD1 (5 bases). CDR3 length: 15 amino acids. CDR1 and CDR2 (germline): SSHAT, FNYEAQ (reference sequence). V lost 5 bases and J lost 1, with 14 bases in between. The CDR3, as DNA: TGTGCCAGCAGCCAGGGCTTCATGGGCCAAGAGACCCAGTACTTC. Translated: CASSQGFMGQETQYF.

The rearrangement uses TRBV5-5 and TRBJ2-3, with D possibly matching TRBD1 (7 bases). CDR3 size: 16 residues. Looked up from germline, CDR1 is SGHKS and CDR2 is YYEKEE (reference sequence). Trimming took off 0 bases at V and 7 bases at J, with 18 bases between the two ends. The CDR3 loop is CASSLAPGGSVYTQYF. Written as DNA, the CDR3 is TGTGCCAGCAGCTTGGCCCCAGGGGGGAGCGTTTATACGCAGTATTTT.

The chain is built from TRBV7-2 and TRBJ2-7; 10 bases agree with TRBD2. V lost 2 bases to trimming and J lost 4 bases; unmatched junction nucleotides: 5. The germline CDR1 and CDR2 sequences are SGHTA and FQGNSA. The CDR3 contains 15 residues. The DNA for the CDR3 is TGTGCCAGCAGCTTACAGCGGGGGGGCCAATACGAGCAGTACTTC. Its protein product is CASSLQRGGQYEQYF.

The chain joins TRBV29-1 to TRBJ2-3; 7 bases match TRBD1. V trimming: 3 bases; J trimming: 1 base; junction bases outside the gene matches: 4. Germline CDR1 SQVTM, CDR2 ANQGSEA. This CDR3 is 14 amino acids long. CDR3 amino acids: CSVDRQGGTDTQYF. In DNA, the CDR3 is TGCAGCGTTGATAGACAGGGCGGCACAGATACGCAGTATTTT.

V gene TRBV28 combines with J gene TRBJ2-5; no clear D. CDR3 length: 15 residues. V was shortened by 3 bases and J by 4 bases, with 15 bases between the two germline ends. In germline, CDR1 is MDHEN, CDR2 SYDVKM. The CDR3 sequence: CASSFRDSMRETQYF. In DNA, the CDR3 is TGTGCCAGCAGTTTCCGAGACTCGATGAGAGAGACCCAGTACTTC.